The rows below give T cell receptor beta chains drawn from one sample of a study of shared clonotypes between healthy human individuals. Assay used: immunoSEQ multiplex PCR; TCRdb lists only in-frame clones, some missing. The table shows about 1.1 million clones, with approximately 77% occurring only once. The sample was memory CD4+ T cells from PBMCs. The receptors shown here come from a man aged 18 to 30 in good health. Some clones in this sample may be carry-over from other donors' samples. Both conserved end residues are part of each CDR3. Each record gives: J gene, clone size, V gene, D gene, CDR3 protein, CDR3 DNA. A D gene is named only where the DNA matches it firmly. The size of a clone is reported for some rows only, either as once, few or many, or as a class for expanded clones.

>TRBJ1-4|.|TRBV9|TRBD1
CASSFTGQGINEKLFF
TGTGCCAGCAGCTTCACTGGACAGGGCATTAATGAAAAACTGTTTTTT
>TRBJ2-2|.|TRBV18|.
CASSHRQRNTGELFF
TGTGCCAGCTCACATAGACAGAGAAACACCGGGGAGCTGTTTTTT
>TRBJ1-4|.|TRBV5-1|.
CASSLVGRPNEKLFF
TGCGCCAGCAGCTTGGTCGGACGGCCTAATGAAAAACTGTTTTTT
>TRBJ2-1|few|TRBV10-3|TRBD1
CAISVGTGELGLPNEQFF
TGTGCCATCAGCGTCGGGACAGGGGAGTTGGGGCTTCCCAATGAGCAGTTCTTC
>TRBJ1-2|.|TRBV5-6|TRBD1
CASSEAHRGVIYGYTF
TGTGCCAGCAGCGAGGCCCACAGGGGGGTCATCTATGGCTACACCTTC
>TRBJ2-5|.|TRBV7-7|TRBD2
CASSLGTSLKETQYF
TGTGCCAGCAGCTTAGGGACTAGCTTGAAGGAGACCCAGTACTTC
>TRBJ1-4|.|TRBV28|.
CASGGFGKLFF
TGTGCCAGTGGGGGATTTGGAAAACTGTTTTTT
>TRBJ1-1|.|TRBV5-1|TRBD1
CASSVDRATEAFF
TGCGCCAGCAGCGTGGACAGGGCTACTGAAGCTTTCTTT
>TRBJ1-1|once|TRBV6-6|.
CASRGRASTEAFF
TGTGCCAGCAGGGGCAGGGCAAGCACTGAAGCTTTCTTT
>TRBJ2-7|.|TRBV1|.
CTSSQDLLQGPGSEQYF
TGCACCAGCAGCCAAGATTTATTACAGGGACCGGGGAGCGAGCAGTACTTC
>TRBJ1-1|.|TRBV20-1|.
CSARRSEAFF
TGCAGTGCTCGCCGGAGTGAAGCTTTCTTT
>TRBJ1-2|.|TRBV10-3|.
CAIKGNGGRNGYTF
TGTGCCATCAAAGGGAATGGGGGGCGGAATGGCTACACCTTC
>TRBJ2-7|.|TRBV5-1|TRBD2
CASSWTSGSYEQYF
TGCGCCAGCAGCTGGACTAGCGGGTCCTACGAGCAGTACTTC
>TRBJ2-7|few|TRBV7-2|TRBD2
CASRPPGLAFYEQYF
TGTGCCAGCAGGCCCCCGGGACTAGCATTCTACGAGCAGTACTTC
>TRBJ1-1|.|TRBV6-5|.
CASSKEAGTEAFF
TGTGCCAGCAGCAAGGAGGCGGGCACTGAAGCTTTCTTT
>TRBJ1-1|.|TRBV5-6|.
CASSWGGARPAFF
TGTGCCAGCAGCTGGGGAGGGGCCCGCCCGGCTTTCTTT
>TRBJ2-5|.|TRBV28|.
CASSEVGRETQYF
TGTGCCAGCAGTGAAGTGGGGCGAGAGACCCAGTACTTC
>TRBJ2-7|once|TRBV5-1|TRBD1
CASSSTPDRGYEQYF
TGCGCCAGCAGCTCGACCCCGGACAGGGGGTACGAGCAGTACTTC
>TRBJ2-2|many|TRBV5-1|.
CASSLADSTGELFF
TGCGCCAGCAGCTTGGCCGATAGCACCGGGGAGCTGTTTTTT
>TRBJ2-5|once|TRBV5-4|.
CASSPRGNGQETQYF
TGTGCCAGCAGCCCCCGTGGGAATGGCCAGGAGACCCAGTACTTC
>TRBJ2-7|.|TRBV29-1|.
CSVGEGYSYEQYF
TGCAGCGTTGGAGAGGGATACAGTTACGAGCAGTACTTC
>TRBJ1-1|.|TRBV11-3|TRBD1
CASSYRDRGTEAFF
TGTGCCAGCAGCTATAGGGACAGGGGCACTGAAGCTTTCTTT
>TRBJ2-7|.|TRBV30|.
CAWSVEGEQYF
TGTGCCTGGAGTGTTGAAGGCGAGCAGTACTTC
>TRBJ1-1|.|TRBV7-3|.
CASSPTPSGQAFF
TGTGCCAGCAGCCCCACACCATCCGGACAAGCTTTCTTT
>TRBJ2-5|many|TRBV14|.
CASSQVSREGETQYF
TGTGCCAGCAGCCAAGTCTCCCGGGAAGGAGAGACCCAGTACTTC
>TRBJ2-7|.|TRBV27|TRBD1
CASRSTGRIYEQYF
TGTGCCAGCAGATCGACAGGGCGGATCTACGAGCAGTACTTC
>TRBJ2-5|.|TRBV10-2|TRBD1
CASSEANRGRETQYF
TGCGCCAGCAGTGAGGCGAACAGGGGGAGAGAGACCCAGTACTTC
>TRBJ2-3|once|TRBV30|.
CAWSGGPLLNTQYF
TGTGCCTGGAGTGGCGGTCCCTTGTTAAATACGCAGTATTTT
>TRBJ2-1|.|TRBV6-1|.
CASIQNNEQFF
TGTGCCAGCATTCAAAACAATGAGCAGTTCTTC
>TRBJ2-5|.|TRBV20-1|.
CSAREQETQYF
TGCAGTGCTCGCGAACAAGAGACCCAGTACTTC
>TRBJ2-7|once|TRBV11-3|.
CASSWAGKPYEQYF
TGTGCCAGCAGCTGGGCCGGTAAGCCCTACGAGCAGTACTTC
>TRBJ2-3|.|TRBV2|TRBD2
CASSRLARTDTQYF
TGTGCCAGCAGTCGACTAGCTCGTACAGATACGCAGTATTTT
>TRBJ2-7|.|TRBV28|.
CASSSRDPPSEFEQYF
TGTGCCAGCAGTTCCAGGGACCCTCCCTCTGAGTTCGAGCAGTACTTC
>TRBJ1-5|.|TRBV9|.
CASSVGGQQPQHF
TGTGCCAGCAGCGTAGGTGGTCAGCAGCCCCAGCATTTT
>TRBJ2-3|once|TRBV27|.
CASTPIGALRTVF
TGTGCCAGCACCCCCATAGGGGCGCTCCGGACCGTATTT
>TRBJ2-3|.|TRBV28|TRBD2
CASRGASGRRTDTQYF
TGTGCCAGCAGAGGGGCTAGCGGGAGGAGAACAGATACGCAGTATTTT
>TRBJ1-5|once|TRBV5-1|TRBD1
CASSLQGGSNQPQHF
TGCGCCAGCAGCTTGCAGGGGGGAAGCAATCAGCCCCAGCATTTT
>TRBJ1-5|.|TRBV28|.
CASSLYVRISNQPQHF
TGTGCCAGCAGTTTGTACGTGAGGATTAGCAATCAGCCCCAGCATTTT
>TRBJ2-2|.|TRBV2|TRBD2
CASRAGLAGGTGELFF
TGTGCCAGCAGGGCAGGACTAGCGGGAGGAACCGGGGAGCTGTTTTTT
>TRBJ1-1|.|TRBV19|.
CASSIQTGSAFF
TGTGCCAGTAGTATACAGACAGGATCAGCTTTCTTT
>TRBJ2-3|.|TRBV2|.
CASSEMGRASTDTQYF
TGTGCCAGCAGTGAAATGGGCCGGGCGAGCACAGATACGCAGTATTTT
>TRBJ2-5|.|TRBV18|TRBD1
CASSTTGGETQYF
TGTGCCAGCTCTACGACAGGGGGAGAGACCCAGTACTTC
>TRBJ2-1|.|TRBV4-2|TRBD2
CASSPKAGGHNEQFF
TGTGCCAGCAGCCCTAAAGCGGGAGGGCACAATGAGCAGTTCTTC
>TRBJ2-3|.|TRBV5-4|.
CASSLEAVSTDTQYF
TGTGCCAGCAGCTTGGAAGCGGTTAGCACAGATACGCAGTATTTT
>TRBJ1-3|.|TRBV7-2|.
CASSRRGGLGNTIYF
TGTGCCAGCAGCCGAAGGGGGGGGCTCGGAAACACCATATATTTT
>TRBJ2-3|.|TRBV5-4|TRBD2
CASSIWTSGRSDTQYF
TGTGCCAGCAGCATCTGGACTAGCGGGAGATCGGATACGCAGTATTTT
>TRBJ2-7|.|TRBV5-1|.
CASSPAGKYYEQYF
TGCGCCAGCAGCCCAGCAGGGAAGTACTACGAGCAGTACTTC
>TRBJ2-4|.|TRBV28|TRBD1
CASSLWQTGITNIQYF
TGTGCCAGCAGTTTGTGGCAGACAGGGATAACAAACATTCAGTACTTC
>TRBJ2-7|.|TRBV7-9|TRBD1
CASSFGTGFYEQYF
TGTGCCAGCAGCTTCGGGACAGGGTTCTACGAGCAGTACTTC
>TRBJ2-1|.|TRBV2|.
CASSGSYNEQFF
TGTGCCAGCAGTGGGTCCTACAATGAGCAGTTCTTC
>TRBJ2-1|.|TRBV5-1|TRBD2
CASSLGLAGGFYNEQFF
TGCGCCAGCAGCTTGGGACTAGCGGGAGGTTTCTACAATGAGCAGTTCTTC
>TRBJ2-7|.|TRBV28|.
CASKSAYEQYF
TGTGCCAGCAAATCCGCCTACGAGCAGTACTTC
>TRBJ2-6|.|TRBV15|.
CATSTTDRRTPFIPLTRGANVLTF
TGTGCCACCAGCACTACTGACAGGCGGACGCCGTTTATCCCATTAACTCGGGGGGCCAACGTCCTGACTTTC
>TRBJ1-1|.|TRBV5-1|.
CASSLGGSGTEAFF
TGCGCCAGCAGCTTGGGTGGCAGTGGCACTGAAGCTTTCTTT
>TRBJ1-4|.|TRBV7-9|TRBD1
CASSLAGQGPTNEKLFF
TGTGCCAGCAGCTTAGCAGGACAGGGCCCAACTAATGAAAAACTGTTTTTT
>TRBJ2-5|.|TRBV5-8|.
CASRNPPPETQYF
TGTGCCAGCAGGAACCCACCCCCGGAGACCCAGTACTTC
>TRBJ2-5|.|TRBV7-2|.
CASSSPPWETQYF
TGTGCCAGCAGCTCCCCACCTTGGGAGACCCAGTACTTC
>TRBJ2-1|few|TRBV27|TRBD2
CASSFRLAGWYEQFF
TGTGCCAGCAGTTTTCGACTAGCGGGTTGGTATGAGCAGTTCTTC